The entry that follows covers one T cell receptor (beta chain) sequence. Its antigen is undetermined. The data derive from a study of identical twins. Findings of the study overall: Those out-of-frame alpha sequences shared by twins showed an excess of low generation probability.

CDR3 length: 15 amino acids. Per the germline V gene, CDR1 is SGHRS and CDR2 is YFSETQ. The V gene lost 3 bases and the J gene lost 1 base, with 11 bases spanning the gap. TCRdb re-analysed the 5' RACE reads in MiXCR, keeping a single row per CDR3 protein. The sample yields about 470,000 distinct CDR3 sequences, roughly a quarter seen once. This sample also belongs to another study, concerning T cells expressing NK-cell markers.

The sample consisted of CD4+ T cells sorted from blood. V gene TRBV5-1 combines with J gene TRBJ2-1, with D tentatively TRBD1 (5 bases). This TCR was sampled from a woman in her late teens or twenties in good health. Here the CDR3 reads CASSSDTKSYNEQFF. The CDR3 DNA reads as TGCGCCAGCAGCTCGGACACGAAGTCCTACAATGAGCAGTTCTTC.